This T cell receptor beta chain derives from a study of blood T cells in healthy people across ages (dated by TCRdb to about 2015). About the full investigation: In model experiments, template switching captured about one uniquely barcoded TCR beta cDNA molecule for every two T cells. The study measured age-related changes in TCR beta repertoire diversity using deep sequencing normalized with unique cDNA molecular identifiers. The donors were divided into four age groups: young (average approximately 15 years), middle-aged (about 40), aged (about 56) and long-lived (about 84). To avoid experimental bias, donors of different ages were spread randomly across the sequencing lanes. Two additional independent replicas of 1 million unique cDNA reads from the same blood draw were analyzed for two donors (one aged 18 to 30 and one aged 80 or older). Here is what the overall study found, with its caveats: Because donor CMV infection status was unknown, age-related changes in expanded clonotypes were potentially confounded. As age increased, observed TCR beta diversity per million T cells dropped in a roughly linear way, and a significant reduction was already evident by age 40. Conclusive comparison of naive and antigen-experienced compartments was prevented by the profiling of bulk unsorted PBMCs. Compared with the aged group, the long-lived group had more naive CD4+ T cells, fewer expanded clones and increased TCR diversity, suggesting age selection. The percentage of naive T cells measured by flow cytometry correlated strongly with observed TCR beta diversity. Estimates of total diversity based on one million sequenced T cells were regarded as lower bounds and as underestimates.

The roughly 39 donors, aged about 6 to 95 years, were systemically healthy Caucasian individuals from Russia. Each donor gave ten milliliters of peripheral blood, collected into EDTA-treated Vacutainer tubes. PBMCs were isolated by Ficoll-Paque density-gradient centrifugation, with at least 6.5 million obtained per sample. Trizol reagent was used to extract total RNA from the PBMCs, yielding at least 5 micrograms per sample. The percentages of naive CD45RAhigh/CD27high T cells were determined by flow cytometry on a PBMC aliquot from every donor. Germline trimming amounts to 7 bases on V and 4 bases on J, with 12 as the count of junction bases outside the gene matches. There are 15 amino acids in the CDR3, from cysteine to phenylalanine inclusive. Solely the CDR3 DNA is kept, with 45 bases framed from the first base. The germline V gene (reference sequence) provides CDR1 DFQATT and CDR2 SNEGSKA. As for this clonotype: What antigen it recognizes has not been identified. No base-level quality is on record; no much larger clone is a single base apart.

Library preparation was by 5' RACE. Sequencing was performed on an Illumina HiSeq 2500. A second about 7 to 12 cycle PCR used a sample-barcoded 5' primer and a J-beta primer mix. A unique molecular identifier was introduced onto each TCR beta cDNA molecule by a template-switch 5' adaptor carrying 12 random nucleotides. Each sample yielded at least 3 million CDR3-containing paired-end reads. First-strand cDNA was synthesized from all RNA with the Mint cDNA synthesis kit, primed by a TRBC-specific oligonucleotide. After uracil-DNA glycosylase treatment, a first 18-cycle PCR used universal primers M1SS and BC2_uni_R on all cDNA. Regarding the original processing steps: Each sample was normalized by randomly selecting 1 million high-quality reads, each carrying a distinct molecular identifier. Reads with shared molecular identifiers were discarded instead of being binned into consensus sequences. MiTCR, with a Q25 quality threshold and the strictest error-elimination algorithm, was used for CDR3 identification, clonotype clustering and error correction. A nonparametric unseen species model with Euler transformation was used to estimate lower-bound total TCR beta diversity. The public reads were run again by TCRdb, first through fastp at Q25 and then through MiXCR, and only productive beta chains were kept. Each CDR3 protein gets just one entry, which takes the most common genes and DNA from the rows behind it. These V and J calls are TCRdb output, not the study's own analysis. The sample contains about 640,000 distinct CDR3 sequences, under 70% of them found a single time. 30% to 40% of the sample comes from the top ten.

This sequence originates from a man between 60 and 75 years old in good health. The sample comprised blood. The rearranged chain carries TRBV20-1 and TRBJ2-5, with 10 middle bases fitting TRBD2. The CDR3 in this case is CSGESPGLARETQYF. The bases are TGCAGTGGGGAGTCTCCGGGACTAGCGCGAGAGACCCAGTACTTC.